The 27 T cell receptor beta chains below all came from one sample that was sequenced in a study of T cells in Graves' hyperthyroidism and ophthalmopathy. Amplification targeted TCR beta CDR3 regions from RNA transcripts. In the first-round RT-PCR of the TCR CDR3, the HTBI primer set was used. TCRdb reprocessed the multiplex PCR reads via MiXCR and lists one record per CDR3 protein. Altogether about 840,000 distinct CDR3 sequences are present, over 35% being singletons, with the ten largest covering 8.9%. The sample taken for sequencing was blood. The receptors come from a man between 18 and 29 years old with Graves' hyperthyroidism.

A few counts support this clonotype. DNA for the CDR3: TGTGCCAGCAGTTTATCGATCACAGGGAGCAATTCACCCCTCCACTTT. As protein: CASSLSITGSNSPLHF. The chain recombines TRBV25-1 with TRBJ1-6; tentative D call: TRBD1 (6 bases). Looked up from germline, CDR1 is MGHDK and CDR2 is SYGVNS. Trimming removed 5 bases from V and 7 bases from J, with 18 bases in between. This CDR3 region has 16 residues.

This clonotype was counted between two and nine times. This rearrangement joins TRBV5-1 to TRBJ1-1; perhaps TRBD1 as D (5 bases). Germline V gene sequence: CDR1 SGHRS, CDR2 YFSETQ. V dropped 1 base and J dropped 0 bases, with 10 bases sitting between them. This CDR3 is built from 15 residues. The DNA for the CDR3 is TGCGCCAGCAGCTTGATAACGGACATGAACACTGAAGCTTTCTTT. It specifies CASSLITDMNTEAFF.

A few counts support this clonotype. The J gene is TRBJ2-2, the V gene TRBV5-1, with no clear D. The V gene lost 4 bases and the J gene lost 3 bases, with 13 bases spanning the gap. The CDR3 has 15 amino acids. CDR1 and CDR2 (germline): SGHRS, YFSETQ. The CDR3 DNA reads TGCGCCAGCAGCCTACGGACGGCCGACACCGGGGAGCTGTTTTTT. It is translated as CASSLRTADTGELFF.

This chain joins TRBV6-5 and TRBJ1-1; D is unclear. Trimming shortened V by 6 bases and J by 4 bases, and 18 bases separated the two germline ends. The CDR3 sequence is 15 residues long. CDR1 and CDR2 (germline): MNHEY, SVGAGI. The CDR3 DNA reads TGTGCCAGCAGCTTTATGGTCCCGGGGAGCACTGAAGCTTTCTTT. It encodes CASSFMVPGSTEAFF.

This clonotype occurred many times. CDR3 residues: CATSAPGQGAKTQYF. DNA for the CDR3: TGTGCCACCAGTGCCCCGGGACAGGGGGCGAAGACCCAGTACTTC. This sequence joins TRBV24-1 and TRBJ2-5, with TRBD1 matching 12 bases. The CDR3 is made up of 15 amino acids. The V gene end was trimmed by 5 bases and the J gene end by 6 bases; junction bases not matched to a gene: 6. Germline V CDR1 and CDR2: KGHDR, SFDVKD.

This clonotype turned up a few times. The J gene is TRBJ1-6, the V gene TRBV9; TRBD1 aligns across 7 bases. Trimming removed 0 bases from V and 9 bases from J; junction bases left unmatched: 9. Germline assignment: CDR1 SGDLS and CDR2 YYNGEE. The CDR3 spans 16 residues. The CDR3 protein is CASSVGFTGAISPLHF. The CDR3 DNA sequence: TGTGCCAGCAGCGTAGGTTTTACAGGGGCCATTTCACCCCTCCACTTT.

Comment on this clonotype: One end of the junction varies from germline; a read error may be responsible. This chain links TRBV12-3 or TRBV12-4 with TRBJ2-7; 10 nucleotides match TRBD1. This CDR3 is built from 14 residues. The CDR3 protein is CASSLTGGAYGQYF. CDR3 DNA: TGTGCCAGCAGTTTGACAGGGGGCGCCTACGGGCAGTACTTC.

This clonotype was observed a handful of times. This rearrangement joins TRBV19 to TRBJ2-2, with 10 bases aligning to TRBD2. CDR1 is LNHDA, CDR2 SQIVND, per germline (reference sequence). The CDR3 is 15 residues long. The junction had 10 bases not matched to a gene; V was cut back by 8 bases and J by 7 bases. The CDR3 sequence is CASEGLAGVVGELFF. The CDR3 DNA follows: TGTGCCAGTGAGGGCCTAGCGGGAGTTGTCGGGGAGCTGTTTTTT. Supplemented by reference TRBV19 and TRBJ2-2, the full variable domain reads DGGITQSPKYLFRKEGQNVTLSCEQNLNHDAMYWYRQDPGQGLRLIYYSQIVNDFQKGDIAEGYSVSREKKESFPLTVTSAQKNPTAFYLCASEGLAGVVGELFFGEGSRLTVL.

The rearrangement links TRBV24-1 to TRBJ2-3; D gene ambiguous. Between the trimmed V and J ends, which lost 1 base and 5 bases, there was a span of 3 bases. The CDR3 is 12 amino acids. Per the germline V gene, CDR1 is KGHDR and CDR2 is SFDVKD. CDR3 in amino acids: CATSDFRDTQYF. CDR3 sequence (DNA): TGTGCCACCAGTGATTTCAGAGATACGCAGTATTTT.

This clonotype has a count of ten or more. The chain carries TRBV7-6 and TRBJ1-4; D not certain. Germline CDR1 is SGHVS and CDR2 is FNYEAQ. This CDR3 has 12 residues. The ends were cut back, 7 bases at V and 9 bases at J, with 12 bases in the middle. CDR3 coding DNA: TGTGCCAGCACCACGGGGAACCAAAAACTGTTTTTT. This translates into CASTTGNQKLFF.

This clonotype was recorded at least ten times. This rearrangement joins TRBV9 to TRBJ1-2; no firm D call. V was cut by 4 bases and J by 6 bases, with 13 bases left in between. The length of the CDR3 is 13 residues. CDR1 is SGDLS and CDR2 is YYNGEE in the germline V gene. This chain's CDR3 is CASSLGGGNGYTF. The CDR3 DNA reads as TGTGCCAGCAGCTTAGGAGGAGGGAATGGCTACACCTTC.

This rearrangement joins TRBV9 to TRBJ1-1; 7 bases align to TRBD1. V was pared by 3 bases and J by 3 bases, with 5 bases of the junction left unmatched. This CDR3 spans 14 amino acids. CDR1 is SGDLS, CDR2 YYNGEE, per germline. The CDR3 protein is CASSAGDSHTEAFF. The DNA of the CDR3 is TGTGCCAGCAGCGCGGGGGACAGCCACACTGAAGCTTTCTTT.

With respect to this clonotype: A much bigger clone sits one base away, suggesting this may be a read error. CDR3 coding DNA: TGTGCCAGTCACAGGTTCGCGGTTGGGGAAGCTTCCTTT. This codes for CASHRFAVGEASF. The V gene is TRBV19, the J gene TRBJ1-1; tentatively, D is TRBD1 (5 bases). Germline values: CDR1 LNHDA, CDR2 SQIVND (reference sequence). The length of the CDR3 is 13 residues.

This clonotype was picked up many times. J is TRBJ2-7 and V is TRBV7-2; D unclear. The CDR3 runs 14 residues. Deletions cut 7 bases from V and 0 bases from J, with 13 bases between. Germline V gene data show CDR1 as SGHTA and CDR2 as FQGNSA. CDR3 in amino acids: CASTLGDRSYEQYF. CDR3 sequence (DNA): TGTGCCAGCACCCTAGGTGACCGCTCCTACGAGCAGTACTTC.

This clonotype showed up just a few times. In DNA, the CDR3 is TGTGCCAGCAGCGTCGGACTAGATGCCGGGGAGACCCAGTACTTC. Its protein product is CASSVGLDAGETQYF. The gene calls are TRBV9 and TRBJ2-5; TRBD2 matches at 7 bases. The CDR3 consists of 15 residues. With V trimmed by 2 bases and J by 5 bases, 9 bases remained unmatched. In germline, CDR1 is SGDLS, CDR2 YYNGEE. The whole variable domain, remainder taken from reference TRBV9 and TRBJ2-5, is DSGVTQTPKHLITATGQRVTLRCSPRSGDLSVYWYQQSLDQGLQFLIQYYNGEERAKGNILERFSAQQFPDLHSELNLSSLELGDSALYFCASSVGLDAGETQYFGPGTRLLVL.

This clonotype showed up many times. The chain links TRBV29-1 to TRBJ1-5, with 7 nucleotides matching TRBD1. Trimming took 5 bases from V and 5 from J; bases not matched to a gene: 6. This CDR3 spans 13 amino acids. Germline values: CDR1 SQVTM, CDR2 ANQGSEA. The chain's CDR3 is CSVTGAVDQPQHF. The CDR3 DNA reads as TGCAGCGTTACAGGGGCGGTAGATCAGCCCCAGCATTTT.

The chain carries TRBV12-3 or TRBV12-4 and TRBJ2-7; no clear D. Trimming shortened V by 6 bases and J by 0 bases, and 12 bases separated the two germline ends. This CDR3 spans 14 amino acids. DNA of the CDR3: TGTGCCAGCAGCATCGGACGGATCTCCTACGAGCAGTACTTC. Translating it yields CASSIGRISYEQYF.

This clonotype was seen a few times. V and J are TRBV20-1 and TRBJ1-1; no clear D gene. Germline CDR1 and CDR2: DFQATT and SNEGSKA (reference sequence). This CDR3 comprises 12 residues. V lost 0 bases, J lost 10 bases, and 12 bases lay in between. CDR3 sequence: CSARDLWSGAFF. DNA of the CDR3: TGCAGTGCTAGAGATCTCTGGTCAGGAGCTTTCTTT.

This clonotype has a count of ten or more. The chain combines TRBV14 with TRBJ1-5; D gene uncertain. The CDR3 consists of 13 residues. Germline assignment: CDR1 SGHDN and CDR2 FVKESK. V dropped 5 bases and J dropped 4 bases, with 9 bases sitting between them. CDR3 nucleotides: TGTGCCAGCAGCTTCGGGTGGAATCAGCCCCAGCATTTT. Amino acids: CASSFGWNQPQHF. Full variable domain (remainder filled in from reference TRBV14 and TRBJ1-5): EAGVTQFPSHSVIEKGQTVTLRCDPISGHDNLYWYRRVMGKEIKFLLHFVKESKQDESGMPNNRFLAERTGGTYSTLKVQPAELEDSGVYFCASSFGWNQPQHFGDGTRLSIL.

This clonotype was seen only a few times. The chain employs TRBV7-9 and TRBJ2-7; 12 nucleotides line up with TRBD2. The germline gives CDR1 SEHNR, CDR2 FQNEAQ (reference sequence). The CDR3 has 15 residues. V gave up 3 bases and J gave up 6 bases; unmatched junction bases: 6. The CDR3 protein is CASSFGLAGRIEQYF. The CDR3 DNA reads TGTGCCAGCAGCTTTGGACTAGCGGGGAGAATCGAGCAGTACTTC.

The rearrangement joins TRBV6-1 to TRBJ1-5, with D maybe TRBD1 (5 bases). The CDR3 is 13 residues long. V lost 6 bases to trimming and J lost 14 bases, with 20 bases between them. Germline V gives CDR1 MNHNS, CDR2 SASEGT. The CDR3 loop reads CASSDVADRDEHF. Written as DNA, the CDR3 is TGTGCCAGCAGCGACGTAGCGGATCGGGACGAGCATTTT.

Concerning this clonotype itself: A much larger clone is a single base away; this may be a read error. The CDR3: CASSFGENYGYTF. The CDR3 DNA sequence: TGTGCCAGCAGCTTTGGGGAGAACTATGGCTACACCTTC. This chain links TRBV5-4 with TRBJ1-2; D gene unclear. CDR1 and CDR2 (germline): SGHNT, YYREEE (reference sequence). This CDR3 has 13 residues. Between the trimmed V and J ends, which lost 2 bases and 2 bases, there was a span of 7 bases.

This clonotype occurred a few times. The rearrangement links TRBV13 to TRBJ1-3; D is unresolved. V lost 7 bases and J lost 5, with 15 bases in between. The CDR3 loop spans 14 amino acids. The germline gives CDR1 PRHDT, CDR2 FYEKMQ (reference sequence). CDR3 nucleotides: TGTGCCAGCACCGCGCGGGATACGCGAAACACCATATATTTT. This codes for CASTARDTRNTIYF.

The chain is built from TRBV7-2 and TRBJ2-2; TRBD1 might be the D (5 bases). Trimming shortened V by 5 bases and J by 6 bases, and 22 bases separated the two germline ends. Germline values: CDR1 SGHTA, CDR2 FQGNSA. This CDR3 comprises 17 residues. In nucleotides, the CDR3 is TGTGCCAGCAGCATGGGGCGCAGGCCAGCCTCGGCCGGGGAGCTGTTTTTT. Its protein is CASSMGRRPASAGELFF.

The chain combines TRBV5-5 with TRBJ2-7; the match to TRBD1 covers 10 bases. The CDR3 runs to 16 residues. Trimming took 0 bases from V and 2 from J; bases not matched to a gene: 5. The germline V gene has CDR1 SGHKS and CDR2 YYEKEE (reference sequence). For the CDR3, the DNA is TGTGCCAGCAGCTTGGAACCCGGGACAGGGGCCTACGAGCAGTACTTC. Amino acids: CASSLEPGTGAYEQYF.

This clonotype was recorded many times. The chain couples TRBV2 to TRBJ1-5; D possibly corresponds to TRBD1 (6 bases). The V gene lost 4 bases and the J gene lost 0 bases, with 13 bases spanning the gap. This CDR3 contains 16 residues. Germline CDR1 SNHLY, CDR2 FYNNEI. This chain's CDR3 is CASSGQDRYSNQPQHF. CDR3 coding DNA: TGTGCCAGCAGTGGACAGGACCGATATAGCAATCAGCCCCAGCATTTT. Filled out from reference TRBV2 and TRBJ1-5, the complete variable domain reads EPEVTQTPSHQVTQMGQEVILRCVPISNHLYFYWYRQILGQKVEFLVSFYNNEISEKSEIFDDQFSVERPDGSNFTLKIRSTKLEDSAMYFCASSGQDRYSNQPQHFGDGTRLSIL.

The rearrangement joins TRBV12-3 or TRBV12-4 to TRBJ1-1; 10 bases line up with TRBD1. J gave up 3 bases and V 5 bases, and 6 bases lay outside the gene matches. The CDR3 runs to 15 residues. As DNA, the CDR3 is TGTGCCAGCAGTGCCGGGACAGGGGTGGACACTGAAGCTTTCTTT. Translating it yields CASSAGTGVDTEAFF.